The following is a TCR beta chain sequence with its context. This CDR3 comprises 14 residues. Germline CDR1 reads MDHEN; CDR2 reads SYDVKM. Trimming took 6 bases from V and 5 from J; bases not matched to a gene: 3. Original analysis: By means of reference gene primer amplification, nucleated cell counts were estimated. Measured with immunoSEQ multiplex PCR; TCRdb has only the in-frame clones, and not every one. Clone size and the V and J calls come from that table; the DNA yielded D and trimming. This table holds roughly 150,000 clones, less than 85% found once. This sample was included in a study of blood T cell repertoires in COVID-19. Living in about two dozen US areas, the participants were between roughly 18 and 90 years of age. Allocation to cohorts depended on clinical history reported by the participants.

This sequence joins TRBV28 and TRBJ2-1, with TRBD2 matching 11 bases. This clonotype originated in a man between 60 and 75 years old who had recovered from COVID-19. Sequenced sample: PBMCs or T cells enriched from blood (not recorded which). This CDR3 reads CASRPGLADNEQFF. CDR3 in DNA: TGTGCCAGCAGGCCGGGACTAGCGGACAATGAGCAGTTCTTC.